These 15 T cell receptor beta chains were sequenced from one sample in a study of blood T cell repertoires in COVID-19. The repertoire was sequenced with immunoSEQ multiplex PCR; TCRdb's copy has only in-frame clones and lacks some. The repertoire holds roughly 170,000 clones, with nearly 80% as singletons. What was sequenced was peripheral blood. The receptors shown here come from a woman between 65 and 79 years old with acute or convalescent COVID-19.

The CDR3 sequence: CASVSAQTNYGYTF. The DNA for the CDR3 is TGTGCCAGCGTCTCGGCACAGACTAACTATGGCTACACCTTC. The rearrangement links TRBV6-5 to TRBJ1-2, with D hard to call. CDR1 and CDR2 from the germline V gene are MNHEY and SVGAGI. Between the trimmed V and J ends, which lost 8 bases and 0 bases, there was a span of 13 bases. CDR3 length equals 14 residues.

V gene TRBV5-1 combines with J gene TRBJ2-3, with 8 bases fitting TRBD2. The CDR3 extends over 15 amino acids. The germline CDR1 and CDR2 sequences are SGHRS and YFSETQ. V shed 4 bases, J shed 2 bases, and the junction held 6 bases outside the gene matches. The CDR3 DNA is TGCGCCAGCAGCAGAGCGGGGGAAACCACAGATACGCAGTATTTT. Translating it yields CASSRAGETTDTQYF.

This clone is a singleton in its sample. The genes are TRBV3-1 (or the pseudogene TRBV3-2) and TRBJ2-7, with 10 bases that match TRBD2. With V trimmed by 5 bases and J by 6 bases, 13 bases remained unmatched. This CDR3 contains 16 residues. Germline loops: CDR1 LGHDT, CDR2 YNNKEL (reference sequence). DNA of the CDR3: TGTGCCAGCAGCGGTCGTGGGAGCGGGAGGGCCCTCGAGCAGTACTTC. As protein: CASSGRGSGRALEQYF.

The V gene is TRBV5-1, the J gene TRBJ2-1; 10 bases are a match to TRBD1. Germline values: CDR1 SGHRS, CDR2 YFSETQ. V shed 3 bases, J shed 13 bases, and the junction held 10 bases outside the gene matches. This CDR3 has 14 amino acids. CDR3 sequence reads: CASSWGTGDSAQFF. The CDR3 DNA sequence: TGCGCCAGCAGCTGGGGGACAGGGGATTCGGCACAGTTCTTC. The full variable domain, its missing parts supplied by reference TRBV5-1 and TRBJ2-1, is KAGVTQTPRYLIKTRGQQVTLSCSPISGHRSVSWYQQTPGQGLQFLFEYFSETQRNKGNFPGRFSGRQFSNSRSEMNVSTLELGDSALYLCASSWGTGDSAQFFGPGTRLTVL.

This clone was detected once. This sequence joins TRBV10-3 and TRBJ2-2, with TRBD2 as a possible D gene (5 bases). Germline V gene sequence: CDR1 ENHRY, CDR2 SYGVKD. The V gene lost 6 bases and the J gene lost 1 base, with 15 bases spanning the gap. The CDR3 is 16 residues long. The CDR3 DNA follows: TGTGCCATCAGATTTACGACGGGAAGGAACACCGGGGAGCTGTTTTTT. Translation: CAIRFTTGRNTGELFF.

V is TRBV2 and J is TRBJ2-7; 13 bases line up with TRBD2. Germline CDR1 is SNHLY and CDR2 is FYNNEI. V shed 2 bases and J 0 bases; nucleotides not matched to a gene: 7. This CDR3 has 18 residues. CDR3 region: CASSEHPRLAGGSYEQYF. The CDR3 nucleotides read TGTGCCAGCAGTGAACACCCCCGACTAGCGGGGGGCTCCTACGAGCAGTACTTC.

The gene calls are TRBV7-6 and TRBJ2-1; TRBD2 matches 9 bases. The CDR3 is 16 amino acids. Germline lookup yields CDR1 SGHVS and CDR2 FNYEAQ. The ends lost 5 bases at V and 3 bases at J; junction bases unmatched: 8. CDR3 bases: TGTGCCAGCAGCCCCCTCGCGGGAGGGTTCTACAATGAGCAGTTCTTC. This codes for CASSPLAGGFYNEQFF.

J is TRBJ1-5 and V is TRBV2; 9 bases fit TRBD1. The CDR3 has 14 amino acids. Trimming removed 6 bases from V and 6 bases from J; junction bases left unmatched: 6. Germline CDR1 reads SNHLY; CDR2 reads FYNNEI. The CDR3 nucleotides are TGTGCCAGCAGAGGGACAGGGAGGCTTCAGCCCCAGCATTTT. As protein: CASRGTGRLQPQHF.

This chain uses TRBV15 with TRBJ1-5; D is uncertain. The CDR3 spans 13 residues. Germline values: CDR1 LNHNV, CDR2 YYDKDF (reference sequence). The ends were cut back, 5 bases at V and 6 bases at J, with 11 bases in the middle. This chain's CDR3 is CATSVGLGQPQHF. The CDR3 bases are TGTGCCACCAGCGTCGGACTCGGTCAGCCCCAGCATTTT.

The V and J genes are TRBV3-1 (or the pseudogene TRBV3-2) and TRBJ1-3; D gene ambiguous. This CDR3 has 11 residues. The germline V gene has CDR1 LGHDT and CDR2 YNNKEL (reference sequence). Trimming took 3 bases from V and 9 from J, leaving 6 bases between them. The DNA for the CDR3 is TGTGCCAGCAGCCAGCCGGGCACCATATATTTT. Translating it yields CASSQPGTIYF.

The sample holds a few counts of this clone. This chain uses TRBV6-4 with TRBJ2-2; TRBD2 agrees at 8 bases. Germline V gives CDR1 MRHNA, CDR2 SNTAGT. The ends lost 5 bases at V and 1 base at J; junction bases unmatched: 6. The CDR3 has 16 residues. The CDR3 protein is CASSKGLAGNTGELFF. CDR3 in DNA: TGTGCCAGCAGTAAAGGACTAGCAGGGAACACCGGGGAGCTGTTTTTT.

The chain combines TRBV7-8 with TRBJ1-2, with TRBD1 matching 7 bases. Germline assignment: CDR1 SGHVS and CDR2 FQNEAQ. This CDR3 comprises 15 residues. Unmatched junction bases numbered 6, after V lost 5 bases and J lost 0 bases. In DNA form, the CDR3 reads TGTGCCAGCAGCCCATACGGACAGGCTAACTATGGCTACACCTTC. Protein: CASSPYGQANYGYTF.

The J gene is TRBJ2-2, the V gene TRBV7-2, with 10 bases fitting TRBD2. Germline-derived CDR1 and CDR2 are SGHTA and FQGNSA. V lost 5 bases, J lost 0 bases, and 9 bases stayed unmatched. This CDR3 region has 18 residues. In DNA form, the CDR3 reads TGTGCCAGCAGCCCCCCCGGACTAGCGGCCGCGAACACCGGGGAGCTGTTTTTT. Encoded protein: CASSPPGLAAANTGELFF.

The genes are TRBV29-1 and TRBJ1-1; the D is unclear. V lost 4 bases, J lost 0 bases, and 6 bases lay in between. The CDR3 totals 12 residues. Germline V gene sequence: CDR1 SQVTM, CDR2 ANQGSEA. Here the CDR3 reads CSVASMNTEAFF. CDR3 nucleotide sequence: TGCAGCGTTGCAAGCATGAACACTGAAGCTTTCTTT.

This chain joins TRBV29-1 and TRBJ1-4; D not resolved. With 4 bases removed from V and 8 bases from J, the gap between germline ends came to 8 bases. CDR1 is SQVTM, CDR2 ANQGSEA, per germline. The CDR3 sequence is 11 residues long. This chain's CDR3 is CSVVSSEKLFF. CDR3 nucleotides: TGCAGCGTTGTATCTTCGGAAAAACTGTTTTTT. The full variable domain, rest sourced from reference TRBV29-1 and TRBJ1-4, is SAVISQKPSRDICQRGTSLTIQCQVDSQVTMMFWYRQQPGQSLTLIATANQGSEATYESGFVIDKFPISRPNLTFSTLTVSNMSPEDSSIYLCSVVSSEKLFFGSGTQLSVL.